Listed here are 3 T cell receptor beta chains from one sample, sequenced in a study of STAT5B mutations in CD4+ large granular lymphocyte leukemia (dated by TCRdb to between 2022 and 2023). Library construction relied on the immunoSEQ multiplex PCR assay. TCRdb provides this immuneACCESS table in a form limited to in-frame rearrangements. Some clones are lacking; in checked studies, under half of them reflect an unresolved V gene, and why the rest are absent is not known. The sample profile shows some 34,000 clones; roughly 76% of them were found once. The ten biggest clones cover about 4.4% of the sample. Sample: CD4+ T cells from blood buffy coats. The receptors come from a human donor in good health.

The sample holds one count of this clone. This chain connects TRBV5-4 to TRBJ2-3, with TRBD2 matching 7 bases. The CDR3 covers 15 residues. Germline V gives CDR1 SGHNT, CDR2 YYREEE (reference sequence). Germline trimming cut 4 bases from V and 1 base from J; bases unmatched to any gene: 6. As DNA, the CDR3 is TGTGCCAGCAGCCCCCGACTAGCCGGCACAGATACGCAGTATTTT. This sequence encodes CASSPRLAGTDTQYF.

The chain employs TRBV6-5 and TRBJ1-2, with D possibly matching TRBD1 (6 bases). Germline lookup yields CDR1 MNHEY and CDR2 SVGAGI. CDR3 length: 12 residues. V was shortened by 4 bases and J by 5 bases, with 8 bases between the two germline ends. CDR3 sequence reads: CASSSQGYGYTF. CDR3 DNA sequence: TGTGCCAGCAGTTCGCAGGGGTATGGCTACACCTTC.

CDR3 coding DNA: TGTGCCAGCATTGATCCCTGGAGTAATGAAAAACTGTTTTTT. It yields the protein CASIDPWSNEKLFF. The V and J genes are TRBV28 and TRBJ1-4; D is ambiguous. The CDR3 sequence is 14 residues long. Trimming stripped 7 bases from V and 4 bases from J, with 13 bases between. Germline loops: CDR1 MDHEN, CDR2 SYDVKM. Full variable domain (rest looked up from reference TRBV28 and TRBJ1-4): DVKVTQSSRYLVKRTGEKVFLECVQDMDHENMFWYRQDPGLGLRLIYFSYDVKMKEKGDIPEGYSVSREKKERFSLILESASTNQTSMYLCASIDPWSNEKLFFGSGTQLSVL.